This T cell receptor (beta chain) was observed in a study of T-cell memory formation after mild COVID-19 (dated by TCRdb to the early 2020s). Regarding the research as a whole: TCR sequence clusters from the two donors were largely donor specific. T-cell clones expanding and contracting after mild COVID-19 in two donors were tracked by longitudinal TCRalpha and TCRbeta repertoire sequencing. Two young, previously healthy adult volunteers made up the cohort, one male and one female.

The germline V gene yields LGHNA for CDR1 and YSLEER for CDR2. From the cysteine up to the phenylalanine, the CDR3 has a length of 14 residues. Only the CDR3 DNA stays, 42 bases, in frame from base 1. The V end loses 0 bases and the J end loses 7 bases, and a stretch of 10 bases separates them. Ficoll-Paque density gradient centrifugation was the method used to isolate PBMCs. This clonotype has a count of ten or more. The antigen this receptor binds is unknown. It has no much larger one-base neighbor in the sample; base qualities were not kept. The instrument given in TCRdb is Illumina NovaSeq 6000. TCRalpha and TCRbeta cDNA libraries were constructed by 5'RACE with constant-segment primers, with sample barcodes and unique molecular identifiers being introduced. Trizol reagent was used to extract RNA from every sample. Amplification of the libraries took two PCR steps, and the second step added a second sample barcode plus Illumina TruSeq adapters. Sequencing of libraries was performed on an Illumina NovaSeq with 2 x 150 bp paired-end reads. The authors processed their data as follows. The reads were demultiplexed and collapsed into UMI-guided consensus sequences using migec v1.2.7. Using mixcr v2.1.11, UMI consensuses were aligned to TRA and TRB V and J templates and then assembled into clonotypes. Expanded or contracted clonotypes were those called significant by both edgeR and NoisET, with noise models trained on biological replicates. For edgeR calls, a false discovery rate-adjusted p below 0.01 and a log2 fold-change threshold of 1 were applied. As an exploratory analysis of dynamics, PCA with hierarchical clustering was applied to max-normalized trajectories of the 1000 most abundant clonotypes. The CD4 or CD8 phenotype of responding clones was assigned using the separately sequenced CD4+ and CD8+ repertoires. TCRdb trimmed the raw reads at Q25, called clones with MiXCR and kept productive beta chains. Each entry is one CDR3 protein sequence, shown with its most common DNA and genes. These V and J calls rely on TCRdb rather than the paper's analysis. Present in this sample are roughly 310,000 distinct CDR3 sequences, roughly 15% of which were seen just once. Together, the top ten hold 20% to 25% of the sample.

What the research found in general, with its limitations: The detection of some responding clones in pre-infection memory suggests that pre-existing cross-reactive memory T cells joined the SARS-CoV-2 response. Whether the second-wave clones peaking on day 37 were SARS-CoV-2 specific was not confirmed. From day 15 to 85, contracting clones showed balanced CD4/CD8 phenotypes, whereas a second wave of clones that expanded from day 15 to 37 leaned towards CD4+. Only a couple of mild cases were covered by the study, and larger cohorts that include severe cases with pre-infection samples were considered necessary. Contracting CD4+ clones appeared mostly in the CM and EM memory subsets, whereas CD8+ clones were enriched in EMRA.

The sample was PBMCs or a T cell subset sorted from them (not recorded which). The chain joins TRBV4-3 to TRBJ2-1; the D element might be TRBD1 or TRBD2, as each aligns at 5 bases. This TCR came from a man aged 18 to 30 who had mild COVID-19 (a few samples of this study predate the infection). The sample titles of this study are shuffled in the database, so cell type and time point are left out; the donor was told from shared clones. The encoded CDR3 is CASSQEGWGNEQFF. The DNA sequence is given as TGCGCCAGCAGCCAAGAGGGTTGGGGGAATGAGCAGTTCTTC.